The 24 T cell receptor beta chains reported below all come from one sample, sequenced in a study of cytomegalovirus exposure and HLA in healthy donors. It was with 60 Vbeta and 13 Jbeta primers that the PCR ran. Data came from immunoSEQ multiplex PCR; TCRdb stores just in-frame clones and leaves some out. Found here are 93,000 or so clones, roughly four fifths of them singletons; the top ten hold around 5.2%. Sequenced sample: PBMCs. The receptors were sampled from a woman aged 18-29 years in good health and CMV-seropositive.

This clone was detected only a few times. The chain has TRBV6-6 and TRBJ1-1, with TRBD1 matching over 9 bases. The CDR3 totals 14 residues. The J segment lost 1 base and the V segment lost 6 bases, leaving 3 bases of the junction unmatched. The germline gives CDR1 MNHNY, CDR2 SVGAGI (reference sequence). The CDR3 reads CASRQGAENTEAFF. DNA of the CDR3: TGTGCCAGCAGACAGGGGGCTGAGAACACTGAAGCTTTCTTT.

The chain carries TRBV6-5 and TRBJ1-2; possible D gene TRBD1, 6 bases. Germline CDR1 and CDR2: MNHEY and SVGAGI. Trimming cost V 1 base and J 4 bases, with 16 bases left between them. This CDR3 has 16 amino acids. As DNA, the CDR3 is TGTGCCAGCAGTTACTTACAGGGCCAAGACCTCTATGGCTACACCTTC. Protein product: CASSYLQGQDLYGYTF.

This chain links TRBV18 with TRBJ2-1; 11 bases fit TRBD1. CDR1 is KGHSH and CDR2 is LQKENI in the germline V gene. The J segment lost 9 bases and the V segment lost 5 bases, leaving 6 bases of the junction unmatched. The CDR3 consists of 14 residues. The CDR3, as DNA: TGTGCCAGCTCATCCGGGACAGGGGGTGCTGAGCAGTTCTTC. It codes for CASSSGTGGAEQFF.

The V call is TRBV10-3, the J call TRBJ2-3; 7 nucleotides align to TRBD2. The germline CDR1 and CDR2 sequences are ENHRY and SYGVKD. This CDR3 has 15 amino acids. The V and J ends lost 4 bases and 2 bases, in that order; junction bases with no gene match: 6. The CDR3 spells CAISASSGLTDTQYF. The CDR3 DNA reads TGTGCCATCAGTGCGTCTAGCGGTCTCACAGATACGCAGTATTTT.

This clone showed up just a few times. The chain couples TRBV2 to TRBJ2-7, with D unclear. Germline CDR1 SNHLY, CDR2 FYNNEI. The CDR3 consists of 14 residues. The V and J ends lost 6 bases and 3 bases respectively, with 15 bases between them. CDR3 region: CASRKERGFYEQYF. CDR3 nucleotide sequence: TGTGCCAGCAGGAAGGAACGCGGTTTCTACGAGCAGTACTTC.

This rearrangement joins TRBV10-3 to TRBJ2-5; 13 nucleotides agree with TRBD2. In germline, CDR1 is ENHRY, CDR2 SYGVKD. Trimming cost V 3 bases and J 4 bases; bases outside gene matches: 11. This CDR3 is built from 18 residues. This CDR3 is CAISDPTVLAGGRETQYF. The CDR3 DNA follows: TGTGCCATCAGTGATCCAACGGTACTAGCGGGGGGGCGAGAGACCCAGTACTTC.

V is TRBV18 and J is TRBJ2-7; 8 nucleotides agree with TRBD1. CDR3 length equals 16 residues. CDR1 and CDR2 from the germline V gene are KGHSH and LQKENI. V was clipped by 4 bases and J by 1 base; unmatched bases: 9. CDR3 nucleotides: TGTGCCAGCTCACAGCAGGGGGCCGGGGGTTCCTACGAGCAGTACTTC. Translated: CASSQQGAGGSYEQYF.

CDR3 region: CASSVGQGTDTQYF. The DNA for the CDR3 is TGTGCCAGCAGCGTAGGACAGGGCACAGATACGCAGTATTTT. The gene calls are TRBV7-9 and TRBJ2-3; 7 bases are shared with TRBD1. Germline CDR1 reads SEHNR; CDR2 reads FQNEAQ (reference sequence). The CDR3 consists of 14 residues. The V and J ends lost 5 bases and 1 base, in that order; junction bases with no gene match: 3.

The gene calls are TRBV7-9 and TRBJ1-2; 10 bases align to TRBD1. Germline CDR1 is SEHNR and CDR2 is FQNEAQ (reference sequence). The CDR3 totals 15 residues. Trimming removed 5 bases from V and 6 bases from J; junction bases left unmatched: 9. This CDR3 reads CASSARTGGKDGYTF. The DNA for the CDR3 is TGTGCCAGCAGCGCACGGACAGGGGGAAAGGATGGCTACACCTTC.

For the CDR3, the DNA is TGTGCCAGCAGTTTACAGGTTTCCACTGAAGCTTTCTTT. This translates into CASSLQVSTEAFF. The J gene is TRBJ1-1, the V gene TRBV28, with no clear D. V lost 2 bases and J 4 bases, leaving 8 bases between the germline ends. The CDR3 is 13 amino acids. CDR1 is MDHEN and CDR2 is SYDVKM in the germline V gene.

The rearrangement joins TRBV4-1 to TRBJ2-1; 12 positions match TRBD2. Germline-derived CDR1 and CDR2 are MGHRA and YSYEKL. The trim removed 1 base at V and 4 bases at J, leaving 8 bases unmatched. The CDR3 sequence is 18 residues long. DNA for the CDR3: TGCGCCAGCAGCCAAGGACTAGCGGGGGTACTGAATTACAATGAGCAGTTCTTC. It yields the protein CASSQGLAGVLNYNEQFF.

The chain carries TRBV7-9 and TRBJ1-6; no firm D call. Germline V gene lookup returns CDR1 SEHNR and CDR2 FQNEAQ (reference sequence). With 1 base removed from V and 10 bases from J, the gap between germline ends came to 20 bases. This CDR3 has 17 residues. This chain's CDR3 is CASSLVRAVDSRSPLHF. For the CDR3, the DNA is TGTGCCAGCAGCTTAGTCAGAGCGGTAGACTCACGGTCACCCCTCCACTTT.

The chain is built from TRBV12-5 and TRBJ2-5; D might be TRBD2 (6 bases). The germline CDR1 and CDR2 sequences are LGHNT and FRNRAP. V shed 2 bases and J shed 5 bases, with 15 bases lying between them. The CDR3 runs 15 residues. The chain's CDR3 is CASGLSRLVSETQYF. DNA of the CDR3: TGTGCTAGTGGTTTGTCGCGACTAGTATCTGAGACCCAGTACTTC.

The V call is TRBV4-2, the J call TRBJ2-1; 9 bases are a match to TRBD1. V was clipped by 1 base and J by 4 bases; unmatched bases: 8. CDR3 length: 17 residues. Germline CDR1 reads LGHNA; CDR2 reads YNFKEQ. The CDR3 loop is CASSQGYRDRAYNEQFF. CDR3 nucleotide sequence: TGTGCCAGCAGCCAAGGCTACCGGGACAGGGCTTACAATGAGCAGTTCTTC.

This clone was seen a handful of times. This chain uses TRBV4-1 with TRBJ2-3, with 8 bases fitting TRBD1. Germline-derived CDR1 and CDR2 are MGHRA and YSYEKL. This CDR3 spans 16 amino acids. Trimming took 2 bases from V and 4 from J; bases not matched to a gene: 8. The DNA for the CDR3 is TGCGCCAGCAGCCAAACAGGGGGAGATACTTCAGATACGCAGTATTTT. The encoded protein is CASSQTGGDTSDTQYF.

This clone was counted once. The rearrangement joins TRBV6-1 to TRBJ2-3; 7 positions match TRBD1. The CDR3 runs 17 residues. With V trimmed by 0 bases and J by 3 bases, 9 bases remained unmatched. Germline V gene lookup returns CDR1 MNHNS and CDR2 SASEGT. This CDR3 reads CASSEAGGAGGTDTQYF. In nucleotides, the CDR3 is TGTGCCAGCAGTGAAGCAGGGGGAGCAGGGGGTACAGATACGCAGTATTTT.

This chain links TRBV4-1 with TRBJ2-3; TRBD2 aligns across 10 bases. The CDR3 runs 18 residues. Germline lookup yields CDR1 MGHRA and CDR2 YSYEKL. Unmatched junction bases numbered 12, after V lost 3 bases and J lost 3 bases. The DNA of the CDR3 is TGCGCCAGCAGCCAGCCCGAATCCTTAGCGGGAGGAACAGATACGCAGTATTTT. Translation gives CASSQPESLAGGTDTQYF.

The chain combines TRBV11-3 with TRBJ2-1; 14 bases agree with TRBD2. The CDR3 has 16 amino acids. CDR1 and CDR2 (germline): SGHNT, YENEEA. Trimming at V came to 4 bases and at J to 7 bases, leaving 6 bases not matched to a gene. The CDR3: CASSYRGTSGRNEQFF. DNA of the CDR3: TGTGCCAGCAGCTATAGGGGGACTAGCGGGAGAAATGAGCAGTTCTTC. Complete variable domain (other parts from reference TRBV11-3 and TRBJ2-1): EAGVVQSPRYKIIEKKQPVAFWCNPISGHNTLYWYLQNLGQGPELLIRYENEEAVDDSQLPKDRFSAERLKGVDSTLKIQPAELGDSAVYLCASSYRGTSGRNEQFFGPGTRLTVL.

Note on this clone: In the same sample, other DNA sequences code for this CDR3. This chain links TRBV15 with TRBJ1-3; D remains unclear. This CDR3 region has 15 residues. The V gene's germline CDR1 is LNHNV and CDR2 YYDKDF (reference sequence). Deletions cut 0 bases from V and 0 bases from J, with 6 bases between. For the CDR3, the DNA is TGTGCCACCAGCAGAGACAGGAACTCTGGAAACACCATATATTTT. Translation gives CATSRDRNSGNTIYF.

This clone has only a few counts. The V call is TRBV2, the J call TRBJ2-7, with 7 bases lining up with TRBD1. After removal of 4 bases from V and 4 bases from J, the junction contained 7 bases not matched to a gene. Germline V gives CDR1 SNHLY, CDR2 FYNNEI. The CDR3 loop spans 14 amino acids. The CDR3 reads CASSVDRDLYEQYF. In DNA form, the CDR3 reads TGTGCCAGCAGTGTCGACAGGGATTTATACGAGCAGTACTTC.

This sequence joins TRBV5-1 and TRBJ2-7, with D perhaps TRBD2 (5 bases). The germline V gene encodes CDR1 SGHRS and CDR2 YFSETQ. Trimming removed 0 bases at V and 0 bases at J, with 13 bases between. The CDR3 contains 16 residues. The CDR3 here is CASSLAGGLLSYEQYF. CDR3 DNA: TGCGCCAGCAGCTTGGCAGGCGGGTTACTCTCCTACGAGCAGTACTTC.

The chain employs TRBV27 and TRBJ2-2; the D gene is possibly TRBD1 (5 bases). Germline CDR1 is MNHEY and CDR2 is SMNVEV (reference sequence). V shed 5 bases and J shed 6 bases, with 13 bases lying between them. The CDR3 totals 14 residues. The CDR3 loop is CASSPQGRAGELFF. For the CDR3, the DNA is TGTGCCAGCAGTCCGCAGGGTCGGGCCGGGGAGCTGTTTTTT.

This chain connects TRBV4-1 to TRBJ1-2, with 8 positions matching TRBD1. J gave up 4 bases and V 0 bases, and 4 bases lay outside the gene matches. The CDR3 totals 15 residues. Germline V CDR1 and CDR2: MGHRA, YSYEKL. CDR3 nucleotides: TGCGCCAGCAGCCAAGATCCCGGGACAGGCTATGGCTACACCTTC. It specifies CASSQDPGTGYGYTF.

The chain couples TRBV5-4 to TRBJ2-1; 9 bases fit TRBD2. V lost 4 bases, J lost 3 bases, and 8 bases stayed unmatched. In germline, CDR1 is SGHNT, CDR2 YYREEE (reference sequence). CDR3 length equals 16 residues. This CDR3 reads CASSPLSGSLYNEQFF. The CDR3 bases are TGTGCCAGCAGCCCCCTTAGCGGGAGCCTCTACAATGAGCAGTTCTTC.